Below, 5 T cell receptor beta chains from the same sample are listed, as sequenced in a study of radiotherapy plus CTLA-4 blockade in lung cancer. Clones were sequenced by immunoSEQ multiplex PCR, and TCRdb holds only the in-frame ones, with some missing. The top ten hold around 0.8% of the sample, which has about 80,000 clones, around nine tenths seen once. The sample here was peripheral blood, taken from a patient treated with radiotherapy plus ipilimumab. These receptors originate from a human donor with non-small cell lung cancer who had stable disease on radiotherapy plus ipilimumab.

This clone appeared a few times. The chain combines TRBV28 with TRBJ1-6; 9 positions match TRBD1. The CDR3 is 16 residues long. The V gene end was trimmed by 7 bases and the J gene end by 4 bases; junction bases not matched to a gene: 8. Germline V gene data show CDR1 as MDHEN and CDR2 as SYDVKM. The CDR3 coding sequence is TGTGCCAGCAAAGTAGCCGGGACAGGGTATAATTCACCCCTCCACTTT. It translates to CASKVAGTGYNSPLHF.

The J gene is TRBJ2-7, the V gene TRBV6-1; no reliable D call. This CDR3 contains 12 residues. The germline V gene has CDR1 MNHNS and CDR2 SASEGT. V was clipped by 3 bases and J by 4 bases, with 7 bases between them. The CDR3 sequence is CASSDAGYEQYF. In DNA, the CDR3 is TGTGCCAGCAGTGACGCCGGTTACGAGCAGTACTTC.

The rearrangement uses TRBV11-1 and TRBJ2-7; the D gene is possibly TRBD2 (7 bases). Germline assignment: CDR1 SGHAT and CDR2 FQDESV (reference sequence). Trimming cost V 8 bases and J 4 bases, with 15 bases left between them. The CDR3 consists of 13 residues. In nucleotides, the CDR3 is TGTGCCAGCTCCCGGGGGGCCGCTTACGAGCAGTACTTC. Translated: CASSRGAAYEQYF.

Only one count was recorded for this clone. J is TRBJ2-7 and V is TRBV7-8, with 7 bases that match TRBD1. Per germline, CDR1 SGHVS and CDR2 FQNEAQ. V lost 3 bases, J lost 4 bases, and 6 bases stayed unmatched. This CDR3 contains 14 residues. CDR3 protein: CASSLSGQLYEQYF. DNA for the CDR3: TGTGCCAGCAGCTTGTCGGGACAGCTGTACGAGCAGTACTTC.

The V call is TRBV18, the J call TRBJ2-7; D tentatively reads TRBD1 or TRBD2 (6 bases each). V gave up 6 bases and J gave up 0 bases, with 15 bases separating them. Germline lookup yields CDR1 KGHSH and CDR2 LQKENI. The CDR3 loop spans 15 amino acids. CDR3 coding DNA: TGTGCCAGCTCCCAGGGGCTAGCGCTCTCCTACGAGCAGTACTTC. The encoded protein is CASSQGLALSYEQYF.